Below are 7 T cell receptor beta chains sequenced from a single sample in a study of cytomegalovirus exposure and HLA in healthy donors. Amplification used 60 Vbeta primers and 13 Jbeta primers. The data were produced by immunoSEQ multiplex PCR, yet TCRdb's version contains in-frame clones alone and is incomplete. The sample holds about 190,000 clones, 70% to 80% seen once. The sequencing input was PBMCs. These receptors were obtained from a woman aged 30 to 39 in good health and CMV-seropositive.

The chain's CDR3 is CASSSDIGPTEAFF. Here the CDR3 DNA reads TGTGCCAGCAGCTCCGACATCGGCCCCACTGAAGCTTTCTTT. V gene TRBV7-3 combines with J gene TRBJ1-1; no clear D gene. Trimming removed 4 bases from V and 4 bases from J, with 13 bases in between. The CDR3 extends over 14 amino acids. Germline-derived CDR1 and CDR2 are SGHTA and FQGTGA.

This sequence joins TRBV7-2 and TRBJ1-2, with D perhaps matching TRBD1 (6 bases). Trimming removed 0 bases at V and 6 bases at J, with 14 bases between. CDR3 length: 15 amino acids. CDR1 SGHTA and CDR2 FQGNSA come from the germline V gene. Written as DNA, the CDR3 is TGTGCCAGCAGCTTAGCGCCATCCAGGGGTGATGGCTACACCTTC. This codes for CASSLAPSRGDGYTF.

This clone was seen only once. This chain joins TRBV5-1 and TRBJ2-3; TRBD2 matches 12 bases. The CDR3 loop spans 16 amino acids. From germline, CDR1 is SGHRS and CDR2 YFSETQ. Losses at the gene ends were 5 bases for V and 5 bases for J; bases not matched to a gene: 9. CDR3 sequence: CASSKRTSGAGDTQYF. Written as DNA, the CDR3 is TGCGCCAGCAGTAAGAGGACTAGCGGGGCGGGAGATACGCAGTATTTT. The full variable domain, with the rest looked up from reference TRBV5-1 and TRBJ2-3, is KAGVTQTPRYLIKTRGQQVTLSCSPISGHRSVSWYQQTPGQGLQFLFEYFSETQRNKGNFPGRFSGRQFSNSRSEMNVSTLELGDSALYLCASSKRTSGAGDTQYFGPGTRLTVL.

The rearrangement uses TRBV2 and TRBJ2-5; TRBD2 agrees at 7 bases. After removal of 6 bases from V and 4 bases from J, the junction contained 8 bases not matched to a gene. The CDR3 is 14 amino acids. CDR1 is SNHLY, CDR2 FYNNEI, per germline. CDR3: CASREGGPGETQYF. CDR3 bases: TGTGCCAGCAGGGAGGGAGGGCCCGGAGAGACCCAGTACTTC.

V gene TRBV30 combines with J gene TRBJ1-2; 7 bases fit TRBD1. V lost 2 bases and J lost 5; bases outside the gene matches: 14. The CDR3 covers 16 residues. CDR1 and CDR2 (germline): GTSNPN, SVGIG (reference sequence). CDR3 in amino acids: CAWSLYRQGAGYGYTF. CDR3 in DNA: TGTGCCTGGAGTCTCTACAGACAGGGAGCAGGGTATGGCTACACCTTC.

V and J are TRBV5-1 and TRBJ1-5, with D tentatively TRBD1 (5 bases). Trimming left V 0 bases short and J 4 bases short, with 11 bases between. The germline V gene has CDR1 SGHRS and CDR2 YFSETQ. CDR3 size: 15 residues. The CDR3: CASSLEGKGNQPQHF. In DNA, the CDR3 is TGCGCCAGCAGCTTGGAGGGTAAGGGGAATCAGCCCCAGCATTTT.

About this clone: This same CDR3 is encoded by further DNA sequences in the sample. This rearrangement joins TRBV30 to TRBJ2-7; D possibly corresponds to TRBD2 (5 bases). Germline V gives CDR1 GTSNPN, CDR2 SVGIG (reference sequence). The CDR3 extends over 11 amino acids. The germline V and J ends were trimmed by 0 bases and 5 bases, with 5 bases remaining between them. Here the CDR3 DNA reads TGTGCCTGGAGTGTGAGGGACGAGCAGTACTTC. Its protein product is CAWSVRDEQYF.